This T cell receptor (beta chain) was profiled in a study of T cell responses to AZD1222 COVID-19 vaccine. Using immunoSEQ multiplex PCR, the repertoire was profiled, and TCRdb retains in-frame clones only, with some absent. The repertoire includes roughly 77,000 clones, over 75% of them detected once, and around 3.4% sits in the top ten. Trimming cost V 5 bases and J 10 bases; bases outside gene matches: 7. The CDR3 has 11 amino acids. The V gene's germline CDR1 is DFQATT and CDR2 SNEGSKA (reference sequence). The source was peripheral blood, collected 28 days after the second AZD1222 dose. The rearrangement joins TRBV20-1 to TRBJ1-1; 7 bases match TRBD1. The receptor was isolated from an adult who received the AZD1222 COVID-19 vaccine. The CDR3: CSAGRNRGAFF. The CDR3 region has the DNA TGCAGTGCTGGCCGCAACAGGGGAGCTTTCTTT.